The T cell receptor beta chain under discussion was sequenced for a study of regulatory T cells in long-lasting Graves disease listed by TCRdb under 2021. Describing the broader study: Patients with newly diagnosed Graves' disease had been on antithyroid drugs for under 3 months. This study used TCR sequencing and RNA sequencing of peripheral blood to compare persistent Graves' disease patients against newly diagnosed Graves' disease patients. The study was conducted in China and was registered as a clinical trial. A total of around 35 samples underwent TCR sequencing, from roughly 13 patients with persistent Graves' disease and some 20 patients with newly diagnosed Graves' disease. Study-level results and caveats: Preferential use of TRBV28, TRBJ1-2 and TRBJ2-5 was observed in persistent disease, whereas TRBV20-1 and TRBJ2-1 were favored in newly diagnosed disease. Lower TCR Shannon entropy and fewer highly expanded clones were observed in persistent Graves' disease patients than in newly diagnosed patients, which suggested clonal expansion. A larger number of public clonotypes was shared among persistent patients (fewer than 3,000) than among newly diagnosed patients (about 990). Sequencing and analysis were limited to the TCR beta chain. The authors acknowledged the small sample size as a limitation that may reduce accuracy. Peripheral blood alone was examined, since thyroid tissue, which constituted the primary lesion, could not be accessed.

Ten or more counts support this clonotype. The specificity of this receptor is unknown. Base-call qualities are not available, and no considerably larger clone is one nucleotide away. This specimen's time point label, per the study, means: newly diagnosed GD, antithyroid drugs for less than 3 months. For both TCR sequencing and RNA sequencing, RNA was extracted from PBMCs using TRIzol. The diagnosis of Graves' disease followed American Thyroid Association guidelines. The patients came from an endocrinology department in Xi'an, China. Each patient gave roughly 8.4 milliliters of peripheral blood, collected in an EDTA anticoagulant tube. Ficoll Paque Plus density gradient separation was used to isolate PBMCs, and no further T cell sorting was performed. An Agilent 2100 Bioanalyzer and agarose gel were used to check RNA quality, and a NanoDrop 2000 was used to measure RNA concentration. The CDR3 sequence holds 14 residues, the cysteine and phenylalanine included. Solely the CDR3 DNA is kept, with 42 bases framed from the first base. The junction carries 6 bases between V and J, which are trimmed by 2 bases and 4 bases respectively. Via the germline V gene, CDR1 is SNHLY and CDR2 FYNNEI.

The library was obtained by multiplex PCR. These reads were obtained on an Illumina HiSeq 4000. iRepertoire HTBI primers and Arm-PCR amplification of CDR3 regions were used to construct TCR beta libraries. Before sequencing, the PCR products underwent gel purification. Per the original workflow: Gene usage analysis of CDR3 amino acid clonotypes relied on the roughly 58 TRBV and 15 or so TRBJ segments identified across samples. COPE and FqMerger were used to merge the filtered high-quality paired reads into contigs. BLAST was used to align contigs to IMGT TRBV, TRBD and TRBJ reference genes, with CDR3 defined following IMGT. Any clonotype with a frequency above 0.1% was counted as a highly expanded clone. Shannon entropy was used to measure repertoire diversity, and the Gini coefficient was used to measure V-J evenness. Clonotypes shared by more than one individual were considered public. The public reads were quality trimmed at Q25 with fastp and then assembled into clones with MiXCR by TCRdb, keeping productive beta chains. For every CDR3 protein sequence, its rows merge into one entry that carries the most common genes and DNA. The V and J calls reflect TCRdb's pipeline rather than the authors' work. Counted in this sample were roughly 400,000 distinct CDR3 sequences; approximately 16% of them appeared once. The top ten hold under 9% of the sample.

The data also belong to a second study, concerning T cells in Graves' hyperthyroidism and ophthalmopathy. Looking at the second paper: Stable Graves' hyperthyroidism was defined as the absence of progression to ophthalmopathy over 18 months of follow-up. Hyperthyroidism patients were aged 18 to 65 years and newly diagnosed, with disease duration of less than 2 months. Any patient with an uncontrolled infection, another autoimmune disease, pregnancy or lactation was excluded. Clinical symptoms, serum thyroxine and TRAb, thyroid ultrasound, and orbital computed tomography formed the basis for the diagnoses. For the first round of RT-PCR on the TCR CDR3, the HTBI primer set was used together with the Qiagen OneStep RT-PCR kit. Most expanded thyroid clonotypes (frequency above 0.001) were also found in blood, which suggests that blood repertoires may mirror thyroid immune responses. A model built on a 13 V-J signature distinguished ophthalmopathy from stable hyperthyroidism, reaching over 85% sensitivity and 81.08% specificity in cross-validation and 80%/75% in testing. In validation, the model predicted progression to ophthalmopathy a median of approximately 6.6 months before onset, with about 70% sensitivity and roughly 72% specificity. A discovery cohort of about a hundred patients, roughly 45 with Graves' ophthalmopathy and under 60 with stable Graves' hyperthyroidism, was used to find distinguishing TCR V-J signatures. Prospective prediction of ophthalmopathy was tested in an independent validation cohort of 18 to 20 hyperthyroidism patients and 17 patients who later progressed to ophthalmopathy. For training and testing, the 100 patients in the discovery cohort were randomly divided in a 7:3 ratio. In addition, the study compared T-cell repertoires in thyroid tissue and in blood from roughly six Graves' hyperthyroidism patients. Once sampling was done, hyperthyroidism patients were given methimazole at a starting dose of 30 mg daily, whereas ophthalmopathy patients were given high-dose intravenous methylprednisolone. Libraries were constructed in a second round of multiplex PCR, after which size selection and purification were carried out. Libraries were sequenced paired-end with 100 bp reads on an Illumina HiSeq2000. SOAPnuke was used to process the raw data, throwing out any read that contained adapters or uncalled bases, had a mean Phred below 15, or lacked an exact constant-primer or identifier match. High-quality paired reads were merged using COPE v1.2.5, and each unique nucleotide sequence was defined as a clonotype. Clonotypes were aligned to IMGT TRBV, TRBD and TRBJ reference segments using MiTCR v1.1. The analysis was restricted to V-J combinations with a frequency above 0.0001, which together covered over 99% of the repertoires. The TCS score was defined as the ratio of F50 (clonal expansion) to E x V (chaos), calculated using BLOSUM62-based TCRdist between CDR3 peptides within each V-J. Welch's t-statistics and random forest reduced 500 to 550 V-J features to about 12, which were used in a naive Bayes classifier (R e1071). No statistical method was used to set the sample size in advance, and investigators knew the group allocation. TCR Vbeta CDR3 sequencing of approximately 140 peripheral blood samples (under 45 ophthalmopathy, 75 hyperthyroidism and approximately 17 progressor patients) is reported in the paper.

This TCR derives from a woman between 40 and 55 years old with Graves disease. Donor details come from another sample of the same person, matched by shared clones. The receptor chain draws on TRBV2 and TRBJ1-6; the D gene is not confidently resolved. The sequencing here drew on peripheral blood mononuclear cells (PBMCs), taken at new diagnosis, from a patient treated with antithyroid drugs. The CDR3 here reads CASSEIGYNSPLHF. The DNA is TGTGCCAGCAGTGAAATAGGGTATAATTCACCCCTCCACTTT. With the portions outside the CDR3 filled from the reference TRBV2 and TRBJ1-6 genes, the complete variable region becomes EPEVTQTPSHQVTQMGQEVILRCVPISNHLYFYWYRQILGQKVEFLVSFYNNEISEKSEIFDDQFSVERPDGSNFTLKIRSTKLEDSAMYFCASSEIGYNSPLHFGNGTRLTVT.